Listed below are T cell receptor beta chains from one sample, sequenced in a study of blood T cell repertoires in COVID-19. Profiling relied on immunoSEQ multiplex PCR, and the TCRdb table lists in-frame clones only, not all of them. Of approximately 130,000 clones listed, about 87% are singletons. Input material: peripheral blood. The source is a man in his fifties with active COVID-19. The CDR3 runs from the conserved cysteine through the conserved F or W. Fields, in order: J gene, V gene, D gene, clone size, CDR3 protein, CDR3 DNA. The D gene is left open where the match is weak. Size is stated for part of the rows, as once, few or many counts, or as a class when the clone is expanded.

J gene: TRBJ1-4; V gene: TRBV9; D gene: TRBD1; clone size: few; CDR3 protein: CASSVDRGNEKLFF; CDR3 DNA: TGTGCCAGCAGCGTAGACAGGGGGAATGAAAAACTGTTTTTT
J gene: TRBJ1-1; V gene: TRBV11-3; D gene: TRBD1; clone size: .; CDR3 protein: CASSQDRETEAFF; CDR3 DNA: TGTGCCAGCAGCCAAGACAGGGAGACTGAAGCTTTCTTT
J gene: TRBJ2-4; V gene: TRBV18; D gene: .; clone size: .; CDR3 protein: CASSPGVTGWGRLAKNIQYF; CDR3 DNA: TGTGCCAGCTCACCAGGCGTCACAGGTTGGGGAAGGCTAGCCAAAAACATTCAGTACTTC
J gene: TRBJ2-7; V gene: TRBV27; D gene: TRBD2; clone size: .; CDR3 protein: CASSRPGVAGGPGYEQYF; CDR3 DNA: TGTGCCAGCAGCCGACCTGGGGTAGCGGGGGGGCCCGGGTACGAGCAGTACTTC
J gene: TRBJ2-3; V gene: TRBV7-6; D gene: .; clone size: .; CDR3 protein: CASSQTPLTDTQYF; CDR3 DNA: TGTGCCAGCAGCCAGACTCCCCTCACAGATACGCAGTATTTT
J gene: TRBJ1-4; V gene: TRBV5-1; D gene: .; clone size: .; CDR3 protein: CASSLLPGANEKLFF; CDR3 DNA: TGCGCCAGCAGCTTGTTGCCAGGGGCTAATGAAAAACTGTTTTTT
J gene: TRBJ1-6; V gene: TRBV6-4; D gene: .; clone size: .; CDR3 protein: CASRVSSSYNSPLHF; CDR3 DNA: TGTGCCAGCAGGGTTTCGAGCTCCTATAATTCACCCCTCCACTTT
J gene: TRBJ1-1; V gene: TRBV11-2; D gene: .; clone size: .; CDR3 protein: CASRNDRRNTEAFF; CDR3 DNA: TGTGCCAGCAGAAACGACAGACGGAACACTGAAGCTTTCTTT
J gene: TRBJ1-3; V gene: TRBV10-3; D gene: .; clone size: .; CDR3 protein: CAISAVGGRSSGNTIYF; CDR3 DNA: TGTGCCATCAGTGCGGTCGGGGGACGGAGCTCTGGAAACACCATATATTTT
J gene: TRBJ2-7; V gene: TRBV6-5; D gene: .; clone size: .; CDR3 protein: CASSPGHTTYEQYF; CDR3 DNA: TGTGCCAGCAGTCCGGGACATACGACCTACGAGCAGTACTTC
J gene: TRBJ2-5; V gene: TRBV7-7; D gene: TRBD2; clone size: .; CDR3 protein: CASSLGSSGLQETQYF; CDR3 DNA: TGTGCCAGCAGCTTAGGGTCTAGCGGACTCCAAGAGACCCAGTACTTC
J gene: TRBJ1-1; V gene: TRBV30; D gene: .; clone size: .; CDR3 protein: CASLPDQDTEAFF; CDR3 DNA: TGTGCCTCTCTACCGGATCAGGACACTGAAGCTTTCTTT
J gene: TRBJ2-2; V gene: TRBV11-2; D gene: .; clone size: .; CDR3 protein: CASNLGARGTGELFF; CDR3 DNA: TGTGCCAGCAACCTCGGGGCGCGGGGCACCGGGGAGCTGTTTTTT
J gene: TRBJ1-2; V gene: TRBV5-1; D gene: TRBD1; clone size: .; CDR3 protein: CASSTGSGTGYGYTF; CDR3 DNA: TGCGCCAGCAGCACTGGCTCCGGGACAGGCTATGGCTACACCTTC
J gene: TRBJ1-3; V gene: TRBV9; D gene: .; clone size: once; CDR3 protein: CASSVEGGNGNTIYF; CDR3 DNA: TGTGCCAGCAGCGTAGAAGGAGGGAATGGAAACACCATATATTTT
J gene: TRBJ2-2; V gene: TRBV7-3; D gene: .; clone size: .; CDR3 protein: CASSPGHYTGELFF; CDR3 DNA: TGTGCCAGCAGCCCTGGACACTACACCGGGGAGCTGTTTTTT
J gene: TRBJ2-3; V gene: TRBV7-9; D gene: .; clone size: .; CDR3 protein: CASSLRGGDTDTQYF; CDR3 DNA: TGTGCCAGCAGCTTACGTGGGGGCGACACAGATACGCAGTATTTT
J gene: TRBJ1-2; V gene: TRBV6-6; D gene: .; clone size: .; CDR3 protein: CASSTQGWGRGYTF; CDR3 DNA: TGTGCCAGCAGTACACAGGGCTGGGGCAGGGGCTACACCTTC
J gene: TRBJ2-5; V gene: TRBV5-1; D gene: .; clone size: .; CDR3 protein: CASSLGTLQETQYF; CDR3 DNA: TGCGCCAGCAGCTTGGGGACACTCCAAGAGACCCAGTACTTC
J gene: TRBJ1-2; V gene: TRBV7-9; D gene: TRBD1; clone size: few; CDR3 protein: CASSPTGVGYGYTF; CDR3 DNA: TGTGCCAGCAGCCCGACAGGGGTGGGCTATGGCTACACCTTC
J gene: TRBJ2-3; V gene: TRBV5-1; D gene: .; clone size: .; CDR3 protein: CASSRDRDLTDTQYF; CDR3 DNA: TGCGCCAGCAGCCGAGACCGGGATCTCACAGATACGCAGTATTTT
J gene: TRBJ2-7; V gene: TRBV30; D gene: TRBD2; clone size: .; CDR3 protein: CACRTSGGASYEQYF; CDR3 DNA: TGTGCCTGTCGGACTAGCGGGGGGGCTTCCTACGAGCAGTACTTC
J gene: TRBJ1-5; V gene: TRBV5-1; D gene: .; clone size: few; CDR3 protein: CASSLWGGEGQPQHF; CDR3 DNA: TGCGCCAGCAGCTTATGGGGGGGAGAAGGTCAGCCCCAGCATTTT
J gene: TRBJ1-2; V gene: TRBV28; D gene: TRBD1; clone size: .; CDR3 protein: CASSLDRGPPYYGYTF; CDR3 DNA: TGTGCCAGCAGCTTGGACAGGGGGCCCCCCTACTATGGCTACACCTTC
J gene: TRBJ2-7; V gene: TRBV5-1; D gene: TRBD1; clone size: .; CDR3 protein: CASSLNRQGASNYEQYF; CDR3 DNA: TGCGCCAGCAGCTTGAATAGGCAGGGGGCTTCAAACTACGAGCAGTACTTC
J gene: TRBJ2-7; V gene: TRBV6-5; D gene: TRBD1; clone size: .; CDR3 protein: CASSSVRGTGSYEQYF; CDR3 DNA: TGTGCCAGCAGTTCCGTGCGAGGGACAGGGTCCTACGAGCAGTACTTC
J gene: TRBJ2-3; V gene: TRBV30; D gene: .; clone size: .; CDR3 protein: CAWSRPGTDTQYF; CDR3 DNA: TGTGCCTGGAGTCGCCCGGGCACAGATACGCAGTATTTT
J gene: TRBJ2-7; V gene: TRBV6-5; D gene: TRBD2; clone size: many; CDR3 protein: CASGVGGESYEQYF; CDR3 DNA: TGTGCCAGCGGCGTCGGGGGGGAATCCTACGAGCAGTACTTC
J gene: TRBJ1-6; V gene: TRBV3-1/TRBV3-2; D gene: .; clone size: .; CDR3 protein: CASSPLGGRWALHF; CDR3 DNA: TGTGCCAGCAGCCCCTTGGGAGGGCGTTGGGCCCTCCACTTT
J gene: TRBJ2-7; V gene: TRBV5-4; D gene: .; clone size: .; CDR3 protein: CASTWEGGGLFEQYF; CDR3 DNA: TGTGCCAGCACCTGGGAGGGGGGGGGCTTGTTTGAGCAGTACTTC
J gene: TRBJ2-1; V gene: TRBV6-6; D gene: TRBD1; clone size: .; CDR3 protein: CARILRQGNNEQFF; CDR3 DNA: TGTGCCAGGATACTTCGACAGGGGAACAATGAGCAGTTCTTC
J gene: TRBJ2-3; V gene: TRBV9; D gene: .; clone size: .; CDR3 protein: CASSSGDDTQYF; CDR3 DNA: TGTGCCAGCAGCTCAGGGGACGATACGCAGTATTTT
J gene: TRBJ2-7; V gene: TRBV6-5; D gene: TRBD2; clone size: .; CDR3 protein: CASSKAGGSSYEQYF; CDR3 DNA: TGTGCCAGCAGCAAAGCGGGGGGGAGCTCCTACGAGCAGTACTTC
J gene: TRBJ2-2; V gene: TRBV6-5; D gene: TRBD2; clone size: many; CDR3 protein: CASTRTSGTGELFF; CDR3 DNA: TGTGCCAGCACCAGGACTAGCGGAACCGGGGAGCTGTTTTTT
J gene: TRBJ1-6; V gene: TRBV10-3; D gene: TRBD1; clone size: .; CDR3 protein: CAISESTGQGGSYNSPLHF; CDR3 DNA: TGTGCCATCAGTGAGTCGACGGGACAGGGAGGCTCCTATAATTCACCCCTCCACTTT
J gene: TRBJ1-2; V gene: TRBV19; D gene: TRBD1; clone size: .; CDR3 protein: CASSNLDRGRGTF; CDR3 DNA: TGTGCCAGTAGTAACTTAGACAGGGGGAGAGGAACCTTC
J gene: TRBJ1-1; V gene: TRBV9; D gene: .; clone size: once; CDR3 protein: CASSGQGNTEAFF; CDR3 DNA: TGTGCCAGCAGCGGGCAGGGGAACACTGAAGCTTTCTTT
J gene: TRBJ2-3; V gene: TRBV19; D gene: TRBD2; clone size: .; CDR3 protein: CASRTTGRRGADTQYF; CDR3 DNA: TGTGCCAGTAGGACAACTGGGAGACGGGGGGCAGATACGCAGTATTTT
J gene: TRBJ1-1; V gene: TRBV18; D gene: .; clone size: .; CDR3 protein: CASSQEGVQNTEAFF; CDR3 DNA: TGTGCCAGCTCGCAAGAGGGGGTCCAGAACACTGAAGCTTTCTTT
J gene: TRBJ2-5; V gene: TRBV5-1; D gene: .; clone size: .; CDR3 protein: CASSSSGDSETQYF; CDR3 DNA: TGCGCCAGCAGCTCATCCGGGGACTCGGAGACCCAGTACTTC
J gene: TRBJ1-4; V gene: TRBV27; D gene: .; clone size: .; CDR3 protein: CASKLLRVATNEKLFF; CDR3 DNA: TGTGCCAGTAAGCTACTTCGGGTTGCAACTAATGAAAAACTGTTTTTT
J gene: TRBJ1-2; V gene: TRBV6-5; D gene: TRBD1; clone size: .; CDR3 protein: CASSPGTGVYGYTF; CDR3 DNA: TGTGCCAGCAGCCCCGGGACAGGGGTGTATGGCTACACCTTC
J gene: TRBJ1-1; V gene: TRBV10-3; D gene: TRBD1; clone size: .; CDR3 protein: CAISSGQPNTEAFF; CDR3 DNA: TGTGCCATCAGTTCGGGACAGCCGAACACTGAAGCTTTCTTT
J gene: TRBJ2-1; V gene: TRBV5-1; D gene: .; clone size: .; CDR3 protein: CASSLGGSGSYNEQFF; CDR3 DNA: TGCGCCAGCAGCTTGGGTGGGAGCGGCTCCTACAATGAGCAGTTCTTC
J gene: TRBJ1-6; V gene: TRBV7-2; D gene: .; clone size: once; CDR3 protein: CASGQLPPGPTSYNSPLHF; CDR3 DNA: TGTGCCAGCGGACAATTGCCTCCGGGCCCTACCTCCTATAATTCACCCCTCCACTTT
J gene: TRBJ1-5; V gene: TRBV21-1; D gene: .; clone size: .; CDR3 protein: CASSKESESGTYSNQPQHF; CDR3 DNA: TGTGCCAGCAGCAAAGAGTCGGAGAGCGGGACCTATAGCAATCAGCCCCAGCATTTT
J gene: TRBJ2-3; V gene: TRBV27; D gene: TRBD2; clone size: .; CDR3 protein: CASSPPLGLAGDDTQYF; CDR3 DNA: TGTGCCAGCAGTCCACCCCTGGGACTAGCGGGGGACGATACGCAGTATTTT